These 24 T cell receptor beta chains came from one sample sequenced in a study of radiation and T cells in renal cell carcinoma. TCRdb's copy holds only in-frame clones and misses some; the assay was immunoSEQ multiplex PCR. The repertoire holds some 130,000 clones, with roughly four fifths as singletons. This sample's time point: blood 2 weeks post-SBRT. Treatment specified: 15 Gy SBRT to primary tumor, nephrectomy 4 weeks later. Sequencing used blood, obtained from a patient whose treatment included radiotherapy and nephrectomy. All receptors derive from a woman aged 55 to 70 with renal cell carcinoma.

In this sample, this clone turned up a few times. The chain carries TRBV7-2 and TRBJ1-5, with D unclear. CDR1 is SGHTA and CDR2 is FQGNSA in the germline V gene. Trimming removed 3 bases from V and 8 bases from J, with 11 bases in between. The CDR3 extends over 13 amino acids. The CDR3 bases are TGTGCCAGCAGCTTGGGCGTGCTGGAGCCCCAGCATTTT. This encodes CASSLGVLEPQHF.

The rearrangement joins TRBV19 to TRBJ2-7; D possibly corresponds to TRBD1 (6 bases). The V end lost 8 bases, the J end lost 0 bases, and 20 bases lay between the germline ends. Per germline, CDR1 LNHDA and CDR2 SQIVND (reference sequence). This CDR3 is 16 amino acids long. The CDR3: CASRRGSRTSSYEQYF. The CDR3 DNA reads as TGTGCCAGTCGCAGGGGTTCGCGAACCAGCTCCTACGAGCAGTACTTC.

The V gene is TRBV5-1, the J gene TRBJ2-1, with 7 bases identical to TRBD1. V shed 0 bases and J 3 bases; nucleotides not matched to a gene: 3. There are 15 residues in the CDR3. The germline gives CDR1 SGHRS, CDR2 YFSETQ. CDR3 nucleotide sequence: TGCGCCAGCAGCTTGGAGACAGGGAACTACAATGAGCAGTTCTTC. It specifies CASSLETGNYNEQFF.

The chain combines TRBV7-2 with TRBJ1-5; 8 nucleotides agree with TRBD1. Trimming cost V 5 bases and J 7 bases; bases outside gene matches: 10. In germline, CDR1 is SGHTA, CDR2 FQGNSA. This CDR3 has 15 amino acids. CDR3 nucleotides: TGTGCCAGCAGCCGAGTTTCAGGGGGCGGACAGCCCCAGCATTTT. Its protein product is CASSRVSGGGQPQHF.

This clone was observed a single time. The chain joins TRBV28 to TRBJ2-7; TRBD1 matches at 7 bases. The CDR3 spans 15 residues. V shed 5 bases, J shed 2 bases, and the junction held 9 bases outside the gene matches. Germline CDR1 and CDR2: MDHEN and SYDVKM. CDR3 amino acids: CASSPPSRGTYEQYF. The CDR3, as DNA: TGTGCCAGCAGTCCACCCAGCAGGGGGACCTACGAGCAGTACTTC.

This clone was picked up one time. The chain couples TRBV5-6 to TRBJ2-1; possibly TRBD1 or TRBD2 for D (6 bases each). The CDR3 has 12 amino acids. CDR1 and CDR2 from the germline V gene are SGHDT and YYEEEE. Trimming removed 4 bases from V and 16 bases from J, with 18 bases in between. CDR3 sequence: CASSRTGRQSFF. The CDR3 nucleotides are TGTGCCAGCAGCAGAACAGGGAGGCAGTCTTTCTTC.

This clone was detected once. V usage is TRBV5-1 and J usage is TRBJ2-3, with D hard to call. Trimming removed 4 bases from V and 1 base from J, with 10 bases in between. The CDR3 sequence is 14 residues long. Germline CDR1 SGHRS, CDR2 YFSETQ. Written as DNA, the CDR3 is TGCGCCAGCAGCCCAGCTCCGGGCACAGATACGCAGTATTTT. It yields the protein CASSPAPGTDTQYF.

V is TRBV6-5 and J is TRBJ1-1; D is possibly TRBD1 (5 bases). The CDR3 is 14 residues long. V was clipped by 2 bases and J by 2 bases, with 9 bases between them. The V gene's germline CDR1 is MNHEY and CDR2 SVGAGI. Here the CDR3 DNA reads TGTGCCAGCAGTTACATGGGACCTAACACTGAAGCTTTCTTT. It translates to CASSYMGPNTEAFF.

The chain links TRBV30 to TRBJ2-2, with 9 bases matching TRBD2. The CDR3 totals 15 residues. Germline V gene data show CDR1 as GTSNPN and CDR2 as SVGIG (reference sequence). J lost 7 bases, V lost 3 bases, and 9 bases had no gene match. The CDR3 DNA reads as TGTGCCTGGAGGCCCGGCGGGGGGGTGGTCGGGGAGCTGTTTTTT. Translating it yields CAWRPGGGVVGELFF. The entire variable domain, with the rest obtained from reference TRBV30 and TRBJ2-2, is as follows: SQTIHQWPATLVQPVGSPLSLECTVEGTSNPNLYWYRQAAGRGLQLLFYSVGIGQISSEVPQNLSASRPQDRQFILSSKKLLLSDSGFYLCAWRPGGGVVGELFFGEGSRLTVL.

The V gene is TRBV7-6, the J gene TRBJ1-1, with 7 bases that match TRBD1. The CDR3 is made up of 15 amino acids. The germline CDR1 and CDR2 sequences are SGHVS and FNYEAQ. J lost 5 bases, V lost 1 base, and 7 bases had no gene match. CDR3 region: CASSLGTGVLTEAFF. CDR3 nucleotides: TGTGCCAGCAGCTTAGGTACAGGGGTGTTAACTGAAGCTTTCTTT. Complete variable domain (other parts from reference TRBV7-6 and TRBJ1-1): GAGVSQSPRYKVTKRGQDVALRCDPISGHVSLYWYRQALGQGPEFLTYFNYEAQQDKSGLPNDRFSAERPEGSISTLTIQRTEQRDSAMYRCASSLGTGVLTEAFFGQGTRLTVV.

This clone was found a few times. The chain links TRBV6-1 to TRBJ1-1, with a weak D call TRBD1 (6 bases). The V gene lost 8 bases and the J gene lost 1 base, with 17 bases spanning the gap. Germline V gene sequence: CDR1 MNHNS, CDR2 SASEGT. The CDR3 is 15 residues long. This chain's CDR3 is CASLDRFGKNTEAFF. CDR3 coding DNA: TGTGCCAGCCTTGACAGGTTCGGGAAGAACACTGAAGCTTTCTTT.

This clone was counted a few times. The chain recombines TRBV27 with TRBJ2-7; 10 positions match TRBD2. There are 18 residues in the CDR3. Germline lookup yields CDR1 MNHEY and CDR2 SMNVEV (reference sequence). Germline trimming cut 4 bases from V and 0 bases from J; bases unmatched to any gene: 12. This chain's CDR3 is CASSSDYGLAESSYEQYF. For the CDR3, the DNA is TGTGCCAGCAGTTCCGATTATGGACTAGCGGAGAGCTCCTACGAGCAGTACTTC.

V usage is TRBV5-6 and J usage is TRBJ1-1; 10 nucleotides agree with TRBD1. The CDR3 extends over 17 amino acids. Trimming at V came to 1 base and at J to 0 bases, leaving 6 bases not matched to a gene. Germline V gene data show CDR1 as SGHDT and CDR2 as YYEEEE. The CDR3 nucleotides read TGTGCCAGCAGCTTGTATTTGACAGGGGGCATGAACACTGAAGCTTTCTTT. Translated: CASSLYLTGGMNTEAFF.

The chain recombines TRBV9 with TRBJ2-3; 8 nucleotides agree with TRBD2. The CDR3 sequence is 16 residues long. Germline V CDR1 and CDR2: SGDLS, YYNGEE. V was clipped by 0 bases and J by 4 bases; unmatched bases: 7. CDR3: CASSVGSGSRADTQYF. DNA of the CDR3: TGTGCCAGCAGCGTAGGGAGCGGGAGTAGGGCAGATACGCAGTATTTT.

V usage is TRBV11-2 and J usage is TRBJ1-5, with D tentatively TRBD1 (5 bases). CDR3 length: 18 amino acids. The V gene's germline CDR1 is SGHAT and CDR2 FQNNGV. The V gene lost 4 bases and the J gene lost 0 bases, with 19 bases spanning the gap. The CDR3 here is CASSSRQLGVLSNQPQHF. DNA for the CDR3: TGTGCCAGCAGCTCTCGACAGCTTGGGGTCCTTAGCAATCAGCCCCAGCATTTT.

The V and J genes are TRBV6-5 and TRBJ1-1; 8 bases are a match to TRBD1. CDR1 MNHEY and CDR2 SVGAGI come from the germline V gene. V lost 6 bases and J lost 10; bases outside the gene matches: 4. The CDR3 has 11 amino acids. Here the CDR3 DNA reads TGTGCCAGCAGAGGACAGGGAGGAGCTTTCTTT. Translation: CASRGQGGAFF.

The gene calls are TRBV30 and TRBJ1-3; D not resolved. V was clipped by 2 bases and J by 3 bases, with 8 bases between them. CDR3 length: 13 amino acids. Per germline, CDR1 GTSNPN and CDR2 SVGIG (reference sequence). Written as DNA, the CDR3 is TGTGCCTGGAGTACCGGCTTTGGAAACACCATATATTTT. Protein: CAWSTGFGNTIYF. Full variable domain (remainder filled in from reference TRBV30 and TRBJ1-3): SQTIHQWPATLVQPVGSPLSLECTVEGTSNPNLYWYRQAAGRGLQLLFYSVGIGQISSEVPQNLSASRPQDRQFILSSKKLLLSDSGFYLCAWSTGFGNTIYFGEGSWLTVV.

CDR3 amino acids: CASSEESRAYYGYTF. For the CDR3, the DNA is TGTGCCAGCAGTGAAGAGAGCAGAGCGTACTATGGCTACACCTTC. The chain couples TRBV6-1 to TRBJ1-2; D is unresolved. Trimming left V 1 base short and J 3 bases short, with 12 bases between. There are 15 residues in the CDR3. Germline values: CDR1 MNHNS, CDR2 SASEGT.

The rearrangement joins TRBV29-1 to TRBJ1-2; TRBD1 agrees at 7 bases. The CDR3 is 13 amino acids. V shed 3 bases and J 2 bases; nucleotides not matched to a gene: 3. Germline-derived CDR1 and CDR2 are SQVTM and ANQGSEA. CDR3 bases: TGCAGCGTTGATCCAGGGGGAAACTATGGCTACACCTTC. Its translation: CSVDPGGNYGYTF. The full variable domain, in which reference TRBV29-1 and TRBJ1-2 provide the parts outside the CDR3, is SAVISQKPSRDICQRGTSLTIQCQVDSQVTMMFWYRQQPGQSLTLIATANQGSEATYESGFVIDKFPISRPNLTFSTLTVSNMSPEDSSIYLCSVDPGGNYGYTFGSGTRLTVV.

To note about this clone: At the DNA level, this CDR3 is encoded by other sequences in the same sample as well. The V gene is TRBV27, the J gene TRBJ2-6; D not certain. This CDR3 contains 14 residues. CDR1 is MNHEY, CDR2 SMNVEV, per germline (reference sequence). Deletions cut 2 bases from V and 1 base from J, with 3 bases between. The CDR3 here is CASSLNSGANVLTF. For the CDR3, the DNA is TGTGCCAGCAGTTTAAATTCTGGGGCCAACGTCCTGACTTTC.

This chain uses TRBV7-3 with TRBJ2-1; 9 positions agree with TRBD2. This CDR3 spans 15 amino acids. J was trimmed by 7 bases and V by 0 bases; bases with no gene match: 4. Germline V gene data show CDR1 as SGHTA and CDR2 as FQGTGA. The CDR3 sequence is CASSLTSGGGNEQFF. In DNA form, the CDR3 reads TGTGCCAGCAGCTTAACTAGCGGGGGAGGGAATGAGCAGTTCTTC.

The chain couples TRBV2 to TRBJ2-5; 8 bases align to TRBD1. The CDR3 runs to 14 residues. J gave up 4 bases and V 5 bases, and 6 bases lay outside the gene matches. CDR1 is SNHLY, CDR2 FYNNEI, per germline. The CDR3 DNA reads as TGTGCCAGCAGTCGGACAGGGAATATAGAGACCCAGTACTTC. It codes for CASSRTGNIETQYF. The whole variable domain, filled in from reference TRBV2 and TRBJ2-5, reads EPEVTQTPSHQVTQMGQEVILRCVPISNHLYFYWYRQILGQKVEFLVSFYNNEISEKSEIFDDQFSVERPDGSNFTLKIRSTKLEDSAMYFCASSRTGNIETQYFGPGTRLLVL.

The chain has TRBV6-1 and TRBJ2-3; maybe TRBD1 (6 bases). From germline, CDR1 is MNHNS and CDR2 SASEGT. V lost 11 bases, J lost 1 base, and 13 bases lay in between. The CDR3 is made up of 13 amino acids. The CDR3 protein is CAGGTPGTDTQYF. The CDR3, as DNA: TGTGCCGGGGGCACCCCGGGCACAGATACGCAGTATTTT.

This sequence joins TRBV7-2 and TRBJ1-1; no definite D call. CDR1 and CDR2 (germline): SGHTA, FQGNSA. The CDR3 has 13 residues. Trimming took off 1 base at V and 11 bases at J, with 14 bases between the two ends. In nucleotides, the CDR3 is TGTGCCAGCAGCTTAGGGGAGGGAGTCGAGGCTTTCTTT. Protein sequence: CASSLGEGVEAFF.